Below are 7 T cell receptor beta chains sequenced from a single sample in a study of radiation and T cells in renal cell carcinoma. The data were produced by immunoSEQ multiplex PCR, yet TCRdb's version contains in-frame clones alone and is incomplete. The repertoire consists of about 130,000 clones, with about 81% occurring once and the leading ten covering 4.5% to 7%. As to time point: blood 2 weeks post-SBRT. Sample treatment: 15 Gy SBRT to primary tumor, nephrectomy 4 weeks later. The sample consisted of blood, taken from a patient whose treatment included radiotherapy and nephrectomy. These receptor sequences come from a man aged 50-60 years with renal cell carcinoma.

This clone was recorded a few times. The V and J genes are TRBV19 and TRBJ2-3; tentative D call: TRBD2 (5 bases). V was trimmed by 5 bases and J by 4 bases, leaving 7 bases between them. Per the germline V gene, CDR1 is LNHDA and CDR2 is SQIVND (reference sequence). This CDR3 is built from 12 residues. CDR3 amino acids: CASSEAADTQYF. DNA of the CDR3: TGTGCCAGTAGTGAAGCGGCAGATACGCAGTATTTT.

This clone was seen once. The J gene is TRBJ2-7, the V gene TRBV9, with 7 bases that match TRBD1. The CDR3 runs 14 residues. From germline, CDR1 is SGDLS and CDR2 YYNGEE. V trimming: 3 bases; J trimming: 0 bases; junction bases outside the gene matches: 3. In DNA, the CDR3 is TGTGCCAGCAGCGCCACAGGGGCCTCCTACGAGCAGTACTTC. Amino acids: CASSATGASYEQYF. The whole variable domain, remainder taken from reference TRBV9 and TRBJ2-7, is DSGVTQTPKHLITATGQRVTLRCSPRSGDLSVYWYQQSLDQGLQFLIQYYNGEERAKGNILERFSAQQFPDLHSELNLSSLELGDSALYFCASSATGASYEQYFGPGTRLTVT.

The rearrangement links TRBV12-2 to TRBJ2-7; the tabulated D call, TRBD2, remains unverified against the DNA. TRBV12-2 is termed a pseudogene. The CDR3 loop spans 18 amino acids. CDR3 region: CASRLAHGLAGTAYEQYF. The CDR3 DNA reads as TGTGCAAGTCGCTTAGCGCACGGACTAGCGGGGACCGCCTACGAGCAGTACTTC.

Details on this clone: Compared with germline, one end of the junction differs, possibly owing to a read error. The chain links TRBV5-7 to TRBJ2-5; a possible D gene is TRBD2 (5 bases). TRBV5-7 is known as an ORF, though its function is uncertain. This CDR3 has 15 residues. CDR3: CASSLPIIVRPGKDF. CDR3 nucleotides: TGTGCCAGCAGCTTACCGATTATCGTTCGACCCGGGAAGGACTTC.

The chain combines TRBV27 with TRBJ2-1, with D uncertain. V lost 7 bases and J lost 9, with 19 bases in between. Per germline, CDR1 MNHEY and CDR2 SMNVEV (reference sequence). The length of the CDR3 is 14 residues. The CDR3 loop is CASNSIAVGGEQFF. Here the CDR3 DNA reads TGTGCCAGCAATTCTATTGCCGTCGGCGGTGAGCAGTTCTTC.

The chain is built from TRBV5-1 and TRBJ1-4; 7 nucleotides agree with TRBD1. The trim removed 4 bases at V and 7 bases at J, leaving 7 bases unmatched. Germline V gives CDR1 SGHRS, CDR2 YFSETQ. CDR3 length equals 14 residues. CDR3: CASSPTGSGEKLFF. CDR3 nucleotide sequence: TGCGCCAGCAGCCCGACAGGGTCGGGTGAAAAACTGTTTTTT. Supplemented by reference TRBV5-1 and TRBJ1-4, the full variable domain reads KAGVTQTPRYLIKTRGQQVTLSCSPISGHRSVSWYQQTPGQGLQFLFEYFSETQRNKGNFPGRFSGRQFSNSRSEMNVSTLELGDSALYLCASSPTGSGEKLFFGSGTQLSVL.

The chain is built from TRBV30 and TRBJ1-3, with unresolved D. Germline V gene lookup returns CDR1 GTSNPN and CDR2 SVGIG (reference sequence). V dropped 8 bases and J dropped 0 bases, with 11 bases sitting between them. The CDR3 runs 13 residues. CDR3 amino acids: CAGEGGSGNTIYF. CDR3 bases: TGTGCCGGGGAGGGCGGCTCTGGAAACACCATATATTTT. Combining the CDR3 with reference TRBV30 and TRBJ1-3 gives the whole variable domain SQTIHQWPATLVQPVGSPLSLECTVEGTSNPNLYWYRQAAGRGLQLLFYSVGIGQISSEVPQNLSASRPQDRQFILSSKKLLLSDSGFYLCAGEGGSGNTIYFGEGSWLTVV.